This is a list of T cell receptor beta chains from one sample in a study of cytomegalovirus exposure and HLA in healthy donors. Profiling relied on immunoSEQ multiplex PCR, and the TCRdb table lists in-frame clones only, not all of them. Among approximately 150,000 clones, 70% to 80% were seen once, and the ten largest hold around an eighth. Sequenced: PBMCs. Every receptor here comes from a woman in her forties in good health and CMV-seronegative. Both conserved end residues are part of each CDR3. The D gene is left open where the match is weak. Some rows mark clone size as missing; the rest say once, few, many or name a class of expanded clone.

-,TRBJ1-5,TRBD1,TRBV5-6,CASSCSPGQGENQPQHF,TGTGCCAGCAGCTGTTCCCCGGGACAGGGTGAAAATCAGCCCCAGCATTTT
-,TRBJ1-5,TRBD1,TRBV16,CASSLRTGVWEPQHF,TGTGCCAGCAGCCTTCGGACAGGGGTATGGGAGCCCCAGCATTTT
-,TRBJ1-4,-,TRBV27,CASSTNSLATNEKLFF,TGTGCCAGCAGTACAAACAGTCTCGCAACTAATGAAAAACTGTTTTTT
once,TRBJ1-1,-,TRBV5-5,CASSLGGGLDSVGEAFF,TGTGCCAGCAGCTTGGGGGGGGGCTTAGACAGTGTGGGTGAAGCTTTCTTT
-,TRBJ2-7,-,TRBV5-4,CASSLLPGFLYEQYF,TGTGCCAGCAGCTTGTTACCAGGGTTTTTGTACGAGCAGTACTTC
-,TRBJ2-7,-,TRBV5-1,CASSPLASSYEQYF,TGCGCCAGCAGCCCCCTTGCGAGCTCCTACGAGCAGTACTTC
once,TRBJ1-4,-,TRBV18,CASSPPSTNEKLFF,TGTGCCAGCTCACCACCCTCAACTAATGAAAAACTGTTTTTT
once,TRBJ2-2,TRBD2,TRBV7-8,CASSLVGLAGDLTGELFF,TGTGCCAGCAGCTTAGTGGGTCTAGCGGGAGACCTCACCGGGGAGCTGTTTTTT
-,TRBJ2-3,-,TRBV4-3,CASSLDGRNTDTQYF,TGCGCCAGCAGCCTGGACGGGAGAAACACAGATACGCAGTATTTT
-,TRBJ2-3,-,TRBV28,CASSPTALGVADTDTQYF,TGTGCCAGCAGCCCCACCGCTCTGGGAGTAGCGGACACAGATACGCAGTATTTT
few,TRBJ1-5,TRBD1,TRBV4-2,CASSRDRGTQPQHF,TGTGCCAGCAGCCGAGACAGGGGAACGCAGCCCCAGCATTTT
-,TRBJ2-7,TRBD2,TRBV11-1,CASSSTSGSYEQYF,TGTGCCAGCAGCTCGACTAGCGGCTCCTACGAGCAGTACTTC
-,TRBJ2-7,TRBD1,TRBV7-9,CASSRDRGYEQYF,TGTGCCAGCAGCCGGGACAGGGGGTACGAGCAGTACTTC
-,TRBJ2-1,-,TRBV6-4,CASSDSQRSSYNEQFF,TGTGCCAGCAGTGACTCGCAGCGGTCCTCCTACAATGAGCAGTTCTTC
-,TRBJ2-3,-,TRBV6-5,CASSYLRFDTQYF,TGTGCCAGCAGTTACCTCCGGTTTGATACGCAGTATTTT
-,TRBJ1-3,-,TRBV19,CASSIVRGGSAGNTIYF,TGTGCCAGTAGTATAGTGCGGGGAGGAAGCGCTGGAAACACCATATATTTT
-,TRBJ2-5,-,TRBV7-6,CASSLGPGVQETQYF,TGTGCCAGCAGCTTAGGTCCAGGGGTCCAAGAGACCCAGTACTTC
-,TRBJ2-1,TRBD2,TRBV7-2,CASSIPGLANNEQFF,TGTGCCAGCAGCATCCCGGGACTAGCGAACAATGAGCAGTTCTTC
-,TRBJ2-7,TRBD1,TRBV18,CASSRDRGKFLYEQYF,TGTGCCAGCTCGAGGGACAGGGGGAAGTTTTTGTACGAGCAGTACTTC
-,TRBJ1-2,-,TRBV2,CASSARRGGDYGYTF,TGTGCCAGCAGTGCCCGCCGGGGGGGTGACTATGGCTACACCTTC
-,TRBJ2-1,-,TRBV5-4,CASILGGARKNEQFF,TGTGCCAGCATCCTTGGGGGGGCGCGAAAGAATGAGCAGTTCTTC
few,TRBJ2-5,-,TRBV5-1,CASSLENLLRETQYF,TGCGCCAGCAGCTTGGAAAACCTCCTGAGAGAGACCCAGTACTTC
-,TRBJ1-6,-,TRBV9,CASSVGSNQPPLHF,TGTGCCAGCAGCGTAGGGAGTAATCAGCCACCCCTCCACTTT
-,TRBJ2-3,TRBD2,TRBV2,CASSDDRGLAGGPRDTQYF,TGTGCCAGCAGTGATGACAGGGGACTAGCGGGAGGGCCCCGAGATACGCAGTATTTT
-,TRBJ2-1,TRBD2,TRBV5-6,CASSSGTTYNEQFF,TGTGCCAGCAGCTCCGGGACTACCTACAATGAGCAGTTCTTC
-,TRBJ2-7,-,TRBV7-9,CASSPASRLPAEQYF,TGTGCCAGCAGCCCCGCAAGCCGACTACCCGCCGAGCAGTACTTC
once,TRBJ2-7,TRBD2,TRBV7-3,CASSLLAGGAEQYF,TGTGCCAGCAGCTTATTAGCGGGGGGCGCCGAGCAGTACTTC
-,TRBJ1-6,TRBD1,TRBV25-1,CASGSYRGPPGTLHF,TGTGCCAGCGGGTCTTACAGGGGGCCCCCTGGGACCCTCCACTTT
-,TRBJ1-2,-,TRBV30,CAWNPGRENYGYTF,TGTGCCTGGAACCCCGGCAGGGAAAACTATGGCTACACCTTC
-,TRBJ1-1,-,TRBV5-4,CASSSRQGESEAFF,TGTGCCAGCAGTTCCCGCCAGGGTGAATCTGAAGCTTTCTTT
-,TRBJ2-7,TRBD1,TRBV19,CASSRTGVYYEQYF,TGTGCCAGTAGCCGGACAGGGGTATACTACGAGCAGTACTTC
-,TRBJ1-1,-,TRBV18,CASSPPSGIVTEAFF,TGTGCCAGCTCACCACCCTCAGGGATTGTCACTGAAGCTTTCTTT
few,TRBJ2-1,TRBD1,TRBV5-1,CASTLGQVNEQFF,TGCGCCAGCACCCTTGGACAGGTCAATGAGCAGTTCTTC
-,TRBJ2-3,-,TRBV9,CASSSKQGRSSTDTQYF,TGTGCCAGCAGCTCAAAGCAGGGGCGATCTAGCACAGATACGCAGTATTTT
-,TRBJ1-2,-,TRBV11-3,CASSLDSGSGYGYTF,TGTGCCAGCAGCTTAGATTCCGGTTCCGGGTATGGCTACACCTTC
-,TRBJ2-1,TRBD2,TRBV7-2,CASSRSGRVYNEQFF,TGTGCCAGCAGTCGTAGCGGGAGGGTGTACAATGAGCAGTTCTTC
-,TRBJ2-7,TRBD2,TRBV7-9,CASSPLGRGEIYEQYF,TGTGCCAGCAGCCCCCTCGGGAGGGGTGAAATCTACGAGCAGTACTTC
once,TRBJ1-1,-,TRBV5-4,CASRARDFPNAEAFF,TGTGCCAGCCGGGCAAGGGACTTTCCGAACGCTGAAGCTTTCTTT
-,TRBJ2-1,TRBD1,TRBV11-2,CASSLTGTVPLPSNEQFF,TGTGCCAGCAGCTTAACCGGGACAGTTCCCTTGCCCAGCAATGAGCAGTTCTTC
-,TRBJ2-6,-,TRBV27,CASSLRGPGANGLTF,TGTGCCAGCAGTTTACGAGGCCCTGGGGCCAACGGCCTGACTTTC
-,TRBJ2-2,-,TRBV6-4,CASSPRLANTGELFF,TGTGCCAGCAGTCCGCGACTAGCGAACACCGGGGAGCTGTTTTTT
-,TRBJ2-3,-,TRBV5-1,CASSLGTSTDTQYF,TGCGCCAGCAGCCTCGGGACAAGCACAGATACGCAGTATTTT
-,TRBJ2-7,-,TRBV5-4,CASSSNRGGHSYEQYF,TGTGCCAGCAGCTCCAATCGCGGGGGCCACTCCTACGAGCAGTACTTC
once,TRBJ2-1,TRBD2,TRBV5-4,CASSFGTSGHNEQFF,TGTGCCAGCAGCTTCGGGACTAGCGGCCACAATGAGCAGTTCTTC
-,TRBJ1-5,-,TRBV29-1,CSARDNNQPQHF,TGCAGCGCAAGGGACAACAATCAGCCCCAGCATTTT
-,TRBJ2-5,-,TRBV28,CASSSYQGVKETQYF,TGTGCCAGCAGTTCGTACCAGGGTGTGAAGGAGACCCAGTACTTC
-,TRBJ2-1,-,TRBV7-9,CASSRPRLGPQYNEQFF,TGTGCCAGCAGCCGACCCCGACTGGGGCCCCAGTACAATGAGCAGTTCTTC
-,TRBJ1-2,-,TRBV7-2,CASSHRTGYGYTF,TGTGCCAGCAGCCATCGGACGGGGTATGGCTACACCTTC
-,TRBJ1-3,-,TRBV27,CASSIDRSSGNTIYF,TGTGCCAGCAGCATAGACCGGAGCTCTGGAAACACCATATATTTT
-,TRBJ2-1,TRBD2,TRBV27,CASSFRLAAREQFF,TGTGCCAGCAGTTTTCGACTAGCGGCTAGGGAGCAGTTCTTC
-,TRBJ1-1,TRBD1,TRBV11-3,CASSPRQGRWDTEAFF,TGTGCCAGCAGCCCAAGACAGGGGAGGTGGGACACTGAAGCTTTCTTT
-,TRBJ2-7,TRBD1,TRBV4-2,CASSPWAGGGYEQYF,TGTGCCAGCAGCCCATGGGCAGGGGGCGGGTACGAGCAGTACTTC